This entry is about one T cell receptor beta chain. Trimming cost V 8 bases and J 0 bases, with 7 bases left between them. The CDR3 sequence is 12 residues long. The source of the sample is a study of control samples from healthy donors and cancer patients. Sequencing was performed with immunoSEQ multiplex PCR; in TCRdb, only in-frame clones are kept and a portion is missing. The repertoire holds some 120,000 clones, with around 87% as singletons. The TCR sequence derives from a man aged 60-69 years in good health. V usage is TRBV12-3 or TRBV12-4 and J usage is TRBJ1-1; TRBD1 is a possible D gene (5 bases). The sample was blood. In nucleotides, the CDR3 is TGTGCCAGCGAGGGGATGAACACTGAAGCTTTCTTT. This translates into CASEGMNTEAFF.